These 32 T cell receptor beta chains were all obtained from the same sample, sequenced in a study of T cell clonotyping in hematopoietic cell transplantation. TCRdb's table, derived via immunoSEQ multiplex PCR, lists solely in-frame clones and lacks some. The sample includes roughly 29,000 clones, 65% to 80% of them seen just once. The time point denotes: recipient sample about 28 days before transplant, after cytoreduction. The sequencing here drew on peripheral blood mononuclear cells, taken before stem cell transplant. Receptors originate from a woman younger than 45 with chronic myeloid leukemia. Some clones in this sample may be carry-over from other donors' samples.

The chain has TRBV11-3 and TRBJ2-1; 10 positions match TRBD2. Germline CDR1 reads SGHNT; CDR2 reads YENEEA. The CDR3 is made up of 15 amino acids. V shed 5 bases, J shed 6 bases, and the junction held 7 bases outside the gene matches. CDR3 region: CASSRDPSGGNEQFF. CDR3 DNA: TGTGCCAGCAGCCGAGATCCTAGCGGGGGCAATGAGCAGTTCTTC.

This clone was detected a few times. The J gene is TRBJ1-6, the V gene TRBV28, with 9 bases lining up with TRBD1. Unmatched junction bases numbered 7, after V lost 6 bases and J lost 10 bases. CDR3 length: 14 residues. In germline, CDR1 is MDHEN, CDR2 SYDVKM. CDR3 bases: TGTGCCAGCAGAAGGGACAGGGTACAGTCACCCCTCCACTTT. This gives the protein CASRRDRVQSPLHF.

The V gene is TRBV6-1, the J gene TRBJ2-7, with D maybe TRBD2 (7 bases). V was shortened by 2 bases and J by 6 bases, with 17 bases between the two germline ends. The CDR3 loop spans 15 amino acids. Looked up from germline, CDR1 is MNHNS and CDR2 is SASEGT. The CDR3 nucleotides read TGTGCCAGCAGTGAAAGGGGAGGGGGAGTGCGCGAGCAGTACTTC. Amino acids: CASSERGGGVREQYF.

The chain couples TRBV19 to TRBJ1-5; the D is unclear. The V gene lost 5 bases and the J gene lost 5 bases, with 7 bases spanning the gap. CDR1 LNHDA and CDR2 SQIVND come from the germline V gene (reference sequence). The CDR3 sequence is 12 residues long. The CDR3: CASSLNYQPQHF. As DNA, the CDR3 is TGTGCCAGTAGTCTGAATTATCAGCCCCAGCATTTT.

This rearrangement joins TRBV29-1 to TRBJ2-5; 7 bases align to TRBD1. The germline gives CDR1 SQVTM, CDR2 ANQGSEA. V was clipped by 6 bases and J by 2 bases; unmatched bases: 6. There are 13 residues in the CDR3. The chain's CDR3 is CSVAQGQQETQYF. The CDR3 bases are TGCAGCGTCGCCCAGGGACAGCAAGAGACCCAGTACTTC. Full variable domain (rest looked up from reference TRBV29-1 and TRBJ2-5): SAVISQKPSRDICQRGTSLTIQCQVDSQVTMMFWYRQQPGQSLTLIATANQGSEATYESGFVIDKFPISRPNLTFSTLTVSNMSPEDSSIYLCSVAQGQQETQYFGPGTRLLVL.

The V gene is TRBV4-1, the J gene TRBJ2-7; 7 bases map to TRBD1. Germline CDR1 reads MGHRA; CDR2 reads YSYEKL. The V gene end was trimmed by 2 bases and the J gene end by 3 bases; junction bases not matched to a gene: 7. This CDR3 has 15 amino acids. This CDR3 is CASSQTTTGLYEQYF. CDR3 nucleotide sequence: TGCGCCAGCAGCCAAACTACGACAGGGCTCTACGAGCAGTACTTC.

This clone was detected once. This chain links TRBV7-7 with TRBJ2-1; possible D gene TRBD2, 7 bases. This CDR3 is 15 amino acids long. V gave up 5 bases and J gave up 5 bases, with 16 bases separating them. The germline CDR1 and CDR2 sequences are SSHAT and FNYEAQ (reference sequence). This CDR3 reads CASSRLGGGDNEQFF. The CDR3 DNA is TGTGCCAGCAGCCGTTTAGGGGGAGGGGACAATGAGCAGTTCTTC.

This chain uses TRBV4-3 with TRBJ1-2; maybe TRBD1 (5 bases). Trimming pared 4 bases from V and 0 bases from J, leaving 9 bases between. CDR1 is LGHNA, CDR2 YSLEER, per germline. CDR3 size: 14 residues. The CDR3 loop reads CASSPAGTNYGYTF. The CDR3 DNA reads as TGCGCCAGCAGCCCCGCAGGGACTAACTATGGCTACACCTTC.

The chain carries TRBV2 and TRBJ2-5; 9 bases are shared with TRBD1. The CDR3 totals 14 residues. Germline V gene sequence: CDR1 SNHLY, CDR2 FYNNEI. With 2 bases clipped from V and 5 bases from J, the junction kept 3 bases outside the gene matches. Here the CDR3 DNA reads TGTGCCAGCAGTGAAATTGACAGGGGGGAGACCCAGTACTTC. This sequence encodes CASSEIDRGETQYF.

The chain couples TRBV7-2 to TRBJ2-5, with D perhaps given as TRBD1 or TRBD2 (6 bases each). V shed 0 bases and J shed 2 bases, with 22 bases lying between them. Looked up from germline, CDR1 is SGHTA and CDR2 is FQGNSA. The CDR3 runs 19 residues. Here the CDR3 DNA reads TGTGCCAGCAGCTTAGCGGGGGGTGGACGGGACATACGACAAGAGACCCAGTACTTC. Translation: CASSLAGGGRDIRQETQYF.

The chain combines TRBV30 with TRBJ1-1, with 8 nucleotides matching TRBD1. V dropped 0 bases and J dropped 4; count of bases not matched to a gene: 4. This CDR3 region has 14 residues. The V gene's germline CDR1 is GTSNPN and CDR2 SVGIG (reference sequence). As DNA, the CDR3 is TGTGCCTGGAGTGTAATACAGGGGGGCACTGAAGCTTTCTTT. It yields the protein CAWSVIQGGTEAFF. The full variable domain, rest sourced from reference TRBV30 and TRBJ1-1, is SQTIHQWPATLVQPVGSPLSLECTVEGTSNPNLYWYRQAAGRGLQLLFYSVGIGQISSEVPQNLSASRPQDRQFILSSKKLLLSDSGFYLCAWSVIQGGTEAFFGQGTRLTVV.

This chain links TRBV19 with TRBJ2-1; 7 bases line up with TRBD2. The CDR3 is made up of 14 amino acids. Trimming removed 5 bases from V and 7 bases from J; junction bases left unmatched: 8. Germline V lookup: CDR1 LNHDA, CDR2 SQIVND (reference sequence). The CDR3 bases are TGTGCCAGTAGTGGGAGACTAGCCAGGAATGAGCAGTTCTTC. Translating gives CASSGRLARNEQFF.

The rearrangement links TRBV6-6 to TRBJ1-1; D gene uncertain. Germline V lookup: CDR1 MNHNY, CDR2 SVGAGI (reference sequence). The V end lost 7 bases, the J end lost 4 bases, and 22 bases lay between the germline ends. This CDR3 region has 16 residues. CDR3 region: CASTQMRSVRSTEAFF. The CDR3 nucleotides are TGTGCCAGCACTCAAATGAGGTCGGTCCGGAGCACTGAAGCTTTCTTT.

The genes are TRBV10-2 and TRBJ1-1; 8 bases line up with TRBD1. Germline values: CDR1 WSHSY, CDR2 SAAADI. Germline trimming cut 5 bases from V and 1 base from J; bases unmatched to any gene: 3. The CDR3 runs to 14 residues. The CDR3, as DNA: TGCGCCAGCAGTACGACAGGGGCGAACACTGAAGCTTTCTTT. This codes for CASSTTGANTEAFF.

This rearrangement joins TRBV14 to TRBJ1-5; no definite D call. This CDR3 contains 13 residues. Germline CDR1 reads SGHDN; CDR2 reads FVKESK. Trimming cost V 0 bases and J 3 bases, with 3 bases left between them. The CDR3 region is CASSQDYNQPQHF. As DNA, the CDR3 is TGTGCCAGCAGCCAAGATTACAATCAGCCCCAGCATTTT. The variable domain in full, completed from reference TRBV14 and TRBJ1-5, reads EAGVTQFPSHSVIEKGQTVTLRCDPISGHDNLYWYRRVMGKEIKFLLHFVKESKQDESGMPNNRFLAERTGGTYSTLKVQPAELEDSGVYFCASSQDYNQPQHFGDGTRLSIL.

This clone was picked up one time. The rearrangement uses TRBV2 and TRBJ2-7; D is unresolved. Trimming left V 7 bases short and J 0 bases short, with 13 bases between. This CDR3 contains 14 residues. Germline CDR1 and CDR2: SNHLY and FYNNEI. The CDR3 DNA sequence: TGTGCCAGCACGCCCCCAGGTAGCTCCTACGAGCAGTACGTC. It encodes CASTPPGSSYEQYV.

This clone was observed a few times. This chain joins TRBV6-5 and TRBJ1-2; D is unresolved. Trimming stripped 2 bases from V and 2 bases from J, with 6 bases between. There are 13 residues in the CDR3. Germline V lookup: CDR1 MNHEY, CDR2 SVGAGI. The CDR3 region is CASSYQHNYGYTF. CDR3 sequence (DNA): TGTGCCAGCAGTTACCAGCACAACTATGGCTACACCTTC.

This clone was observed a handful of times. In DNA, the CDR3 is TGTGCCAGCAGTTTCAGGGGTAGCAATCAGCCCCAGCATTTT. Translated, it gives CASSFRGSNQPQHF. The chain joins TRBV6-6 to TRBJ1-5; tentative D call: TRBD1 (6 bases). Trimming removed 4 bases at V and 0 bases at J, with 7 bases between. Germline V gene data show CDR1 as MNHNY and CDR2 as SVGAGI (reference sequence). The CDR3 runs 14 residues.

The chain has TRBV5-1 and TRBJ2-7; D uncertain. Trimming left V 1 base short and J 0 bases short, with 8 bases between. Germline CDR1 SGHRS, CDR2 YFSETQ. The CDR3 consists of 14 residues. In DNA form, the CDR3 reads TGCGCCAGCAGCTTGAGTTCCACCTCCTACGAGCAGTACTTC. Its translation: CASSLSSTSYEQYF.

The chain employs TRBV30 and TRBJ1-6; perhaps TRBD1 as D (5 bases). The CDR3 has 15 residues. V was trimmed by 1 base and J by 0 bases, leaving 7 bases between them. Germline V gives CDR1 GTSNPN, CDR2 SVGIG (reference sequence). CDR3 amino acids: CAWSGGSSYNSPLHF. Written as DNA, the CDR3 is TGTGCCTGGAGTGGGGGGAGCTCCTATAATTCACCCCTCCACTTT.

V usage is TRBV6-5 and J usage is TRBJ2-2, with D hard to call. The germline V gene has CDR1 MNHEY and CDR2 SVGAGI. V gave up 7 bases and J gave up 6 bases, with 6 bases separating them. The CDR3 runs to 11 residues. DNA for the CDR3: TGTGCCAGCATGAAAGCCGGGGAGCTGTTTTTT. Translated, it gives CASMKAGELFF.

The rearrangement joins TRBV5-4 to TRBJ2-7; D is uncertain. Germline-derived CDR1 and CDR2 are SGHNT and YYREEE (reference sequence). Trimming removed 0 bases from V and 1 base from J, with 14 bases in between. The CDR3 is 16 residues long. The CDR3 reads CASSLESPENSYEQYF. The CDR3 nucleotides are TGTGCCAGCAGCTTGGAGTCCCCAGAAAATTCCTACGAGCAGTACTTC.

This chain's CDR3 is CASKDRKYTEAFF. As DNA, the CDR3 is TGTGCCAGCAAAGACAGGAAATACACTGAAGCTTTCTTT. J is TRBJ1-1 and V is TRBV6-6, with D possibly matching TRBD1 (6 bases). Germline-derived CDR1 and CDR2 are MNHNY and SVGAGI (reference sequence). V was trimmed by 7 bases and J by 3 bases, leaving 12 bases between them. The CDR3 runs 13 residues.

This rearrangement joins TRBV4-3 to TRBJ1-1, with 7 bases that match TRBD1. Germline V lookup: CDR1 LGHNA, CDR2 YSLEER. J gave up 4 bases and V 2 bases, and 10 bases lay outside the gene matches. This CDR3 comprises 16 residues. The CDR3 DNA follows: TGCGCCAGCAGCCAAACGACACAGGGGTGGGGCACTGAAGCTTTCTTT. Translation: CASSQTTQGWGTEAFF.

This chain joins TRBV7-9 and TRBJ1-2, with D perhaps TRBD1 (6 bases). CDR3 length: 14 amino acids. Deletions cut 6 bases from V and 5 bases from J, with 16 bases between. CDR1 SEHNR and CDR2 FQNEAQ come from the germline V gene (reference sequence). This CDR3 reads CASSLTGRGYGYTF. CDR3 nucleotide sequence: TGTGCCAGCAGTTTGACAGGTCGAGGATATGGCTACACCTTC. Full variable domain (outside the CDR3, taken from reference TRBV7-9 and TRBJ1-2): DTGVSQNPRHKITKRGQNVTFRCDPISEHNRLYWYRQTLGQGPEFLTYFQNEAQLEKSRLLSDRFSAERPKGSFSTLEIQRTEQGDSAMYLCASSLTGRGYGYTFGSGTRLTVV.

The chain is built from TRBV5-1 and TRBJ1-1, with D possibly matching TRBD1 (5 bases). The CDR3 covers 14 residues. CDR1 and CDR2 (germline): SGHRS, YFSETQ. The V gene lost 0 bases and the J gene lost 4 bases, with 10 bases spanning the gap. The CDR3 spells CASSLEEGFTEAFF. CDR3 DNA: TGCGCCAGCAGCTTGGAAGAGGGGTTCACTGAAGCTTTCTTT.

The chain uses TRBV28 and TRBJ2-3; a weak D match, TRBD2 (5 bases). V was cut by 2 bases and J by 4 bases, with 10 bases left in between. The CDR3 has 14 residues. CDR1 is MDHEN and CDR2 is SYDVKM in the germline V gene. CDR3 sequence: CASSLTGYADTQYF. CDR3 nucleotide sequence: TGTGCCAGCAGTTTAACGGGGTATGCAGATACGCAGTATTTT. The variable domain in full, with the rest retrieved from reference TRBV28 and TRBJ2-3, is DVKVTQSSRYLVKRTGEKVFLECVQDMDHENMFWYRQDPGLGLRLIYFSYDVKMKEKGDIPEGYSVSREKKERFSLILESASTNQTSMYLCASSLTGYADTQYFGPGTRLTVL.

This clone was seen more than once but under ten times. The V call is TRBV6-6, the J call TRBJ1-5; D not resolved. The V and J ends lost 0 bases and 6 bases respectively, with 3 bases between them. CDR3 length: 12 residues. CDR1 is MNHNY, CDR2 SVGAGI, per germline (reference sequence). The CDR3 bases are TGTGCCAGCAGTTACTCGAGTCAGCCCCAGCATTTT. Translation gives CASSYSSQPQHF.

V is TRBV19 and J is TRBJ2-1; D possibly corresponds to TRBD2 (5 bases). The CDR3 extends over 13 amino acids. Trimming left V 3 bases short and J 10 bases short, with 13 bases between. From germline, CDR1 is LNHDA and CDR2 SQIVND (reference sequence). The CDR3 spells CASSINGNREQFF. In DNA form, the CDR3 reads TGTGCCAGTAGTATTAACGGGAATCGAGAGCAGTTCTTC.

The chain couples TRBV27 to TRBJ2-3; 9 bases align to TRBD1. The CDR3 has 13 amino acids. The junction had 8 bases not matched to a gene; V was cut back by 8 bases and J by 8 bases. Germline V gene lookup returns CDR1 MNHEY and CDR2 SMNVEV (reference sequence). This CDR3 reads CASGGTGLGTQYF. The CDR3 DNA is TGTGCCAGCGGGGGGACAGGGCTAGGTACGCAGTATTTT.

V and J are TRBV7-2 and TRBJ1-5; D may be TRBD1 (5 bases). Germline V gives CDR1 SGHTA, CDR2 FQGNSA. V lost 6 bases, J lost 6 bases, and 12 bases lay in between. The CDR3 is 13 amino acids. Here the CDR3 reads CASSIRDLQPQHF. CDR3 DNA sequence: TGTGCCAGCAGTATCAGGGACCTTCAGCCCCAGCATTTT.

The chain combines TRBV6-1 with TRBJ2-7, with a possible D match to TRBD1 (5 bases). Germline V gives CDR1 MNHNS, CDR2 SASEGT. CDR3 length equals 14 residues. The germline V and J ends were trimmed by 6 bases and 5 bases, with 17 bases remaining between them. The CDR3 nucleotides are TGTGCCAGCAGGGGGTACCAGGGTTCGGACGAGCAGTACGTC. Encoded protein: CASRGYQGSDEQYV.